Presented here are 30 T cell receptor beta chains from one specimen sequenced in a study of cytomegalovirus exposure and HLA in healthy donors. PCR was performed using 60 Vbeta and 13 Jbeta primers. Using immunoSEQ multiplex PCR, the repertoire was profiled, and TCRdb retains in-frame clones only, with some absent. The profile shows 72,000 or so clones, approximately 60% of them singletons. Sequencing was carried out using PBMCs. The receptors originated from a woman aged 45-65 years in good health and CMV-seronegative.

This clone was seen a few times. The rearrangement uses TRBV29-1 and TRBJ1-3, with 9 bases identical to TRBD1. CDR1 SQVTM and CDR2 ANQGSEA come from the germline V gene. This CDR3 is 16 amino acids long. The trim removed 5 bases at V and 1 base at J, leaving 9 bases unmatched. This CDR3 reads CSVTLPGQGSGNTIYF. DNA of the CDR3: TGCAGCGTTACATTGCCGGGACAGGGTTCTGGAAACACCATATATTTT.

For the CDR3, the DNA is TGTGCCAGCAGCTTAGCAGGGGCGGGTCTCTCCTACGAGCAGTACTTC. Protein: CASSLAGAGLSYEQYF. This chain joins TRBV5-4 and TRBJ2-7, with D possibly TRBD1 on 6 matching bases. V was trimmed by 2 bases and J by 0 bases, leaving 15 bases between them. Germline CDR1 and CDR2: SGHNT and YYREEE (reference sequence). This CDR3 is 16 amino acids long.

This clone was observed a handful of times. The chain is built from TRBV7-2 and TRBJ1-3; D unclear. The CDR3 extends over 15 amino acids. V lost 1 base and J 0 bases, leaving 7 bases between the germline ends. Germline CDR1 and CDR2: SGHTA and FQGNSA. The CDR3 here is CASSLGGYSGNTIYF. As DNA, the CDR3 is TGTGCCAGCAGCTTAGGCGGGTACTCTGGAAACACCATATATTTT.

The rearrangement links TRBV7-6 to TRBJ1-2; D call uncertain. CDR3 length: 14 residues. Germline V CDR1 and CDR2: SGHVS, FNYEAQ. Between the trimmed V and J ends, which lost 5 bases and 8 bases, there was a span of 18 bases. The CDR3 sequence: CASSQPRTGLGYTF. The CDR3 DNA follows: TGTGCCAGCAGCCAGCCCAGGACGGGATTGGGCTACACCTTC.

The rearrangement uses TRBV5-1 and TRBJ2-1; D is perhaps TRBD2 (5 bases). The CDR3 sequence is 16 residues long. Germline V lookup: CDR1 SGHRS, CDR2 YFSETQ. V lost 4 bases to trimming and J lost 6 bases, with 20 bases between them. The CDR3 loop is CASSLPRLADLNEQFF. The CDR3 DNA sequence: TGCGCCAGCAGCCTACCCCGCCTAGCAGATCTCAATGAGCAGTTCTTC.

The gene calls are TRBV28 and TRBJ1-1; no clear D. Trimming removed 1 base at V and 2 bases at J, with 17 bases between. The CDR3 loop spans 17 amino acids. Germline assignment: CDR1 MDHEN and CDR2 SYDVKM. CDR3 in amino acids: CASSLLLGIGGNTEAFF. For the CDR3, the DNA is TGTGCCAGCAGTTTATTATTGGGGATAGGAGGAAACACTGAAGCTTTCTTT.

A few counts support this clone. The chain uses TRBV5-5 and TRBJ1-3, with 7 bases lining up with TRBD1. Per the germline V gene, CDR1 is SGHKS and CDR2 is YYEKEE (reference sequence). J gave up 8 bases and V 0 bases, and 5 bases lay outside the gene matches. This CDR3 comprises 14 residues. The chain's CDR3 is CASSLAPGTDTIYF. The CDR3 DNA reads TGTGCCAGCAGCTTGGCCCCGGGGACAGACACCATATATTTT. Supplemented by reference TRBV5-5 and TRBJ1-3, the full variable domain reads DAGVTQSPTHLIKTRGQQVTLRCSPISGHKSVSWYQQVLGQGPQFIFQYYEKEERGRGNFPDRFSARQFPNYSSELNVNALLLGDSALYLCASSLAPGTDTIYFGEGSWLTVV.

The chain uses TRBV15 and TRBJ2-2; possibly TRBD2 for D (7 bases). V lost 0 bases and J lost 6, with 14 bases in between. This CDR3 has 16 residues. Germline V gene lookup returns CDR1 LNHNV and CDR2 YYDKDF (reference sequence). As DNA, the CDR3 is TGTGCCACCAGCAGAGATCAAGGGGGGGTCCCCGGGGAGCTGTTTTTT. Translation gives CATSRDQGGVPGELFF.

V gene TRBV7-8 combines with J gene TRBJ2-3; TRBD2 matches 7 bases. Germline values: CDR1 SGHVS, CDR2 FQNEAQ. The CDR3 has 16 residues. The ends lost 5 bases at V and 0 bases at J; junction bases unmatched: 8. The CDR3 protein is CASSKTTSFSTDTQYF. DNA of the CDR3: TGTGCCAGCAGCAAGACGACTAGCTTTAGCACAGATACGCAGTATTTT.

This CDR3 reads CASSLTGESYEQYF. CDR3 coding DNA: TGTGCCAGCAGTTTGACAGGGGAATCCTACGAGCAGTACTTC. The chain couples TRBV27 to TRBJ2-7; 8 nucleotides match TRBD1. Germline loops: CDR1 MNHEY, CDR2 SMNVEV (reference sequence). V lost 3 bases to trimming and J lost 1 base; unmatched junction nucleotides: 2. The CDR3 consists of 14 residues.

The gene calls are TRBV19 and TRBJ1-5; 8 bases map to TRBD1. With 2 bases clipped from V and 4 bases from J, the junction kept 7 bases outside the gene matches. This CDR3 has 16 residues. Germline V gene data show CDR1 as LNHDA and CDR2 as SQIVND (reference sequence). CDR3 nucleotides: TGTGCCAGTAGTATATTAGGACAGGGTTGGAATCAGCCCCAGCATTTT. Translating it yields CASSILGQGWNQPQHF. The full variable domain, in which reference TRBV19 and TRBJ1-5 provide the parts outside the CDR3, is DGGITQSPKYLFRKEGQNVTLSCEQNLNHDAMYWYRQDPGQGLRLIYYSQIVNDFQKGDIAEGYSVSREKKESFPLTVTSAQKNPTAFYLCASSILGQGWNQPQHFGDGTRLSIL.

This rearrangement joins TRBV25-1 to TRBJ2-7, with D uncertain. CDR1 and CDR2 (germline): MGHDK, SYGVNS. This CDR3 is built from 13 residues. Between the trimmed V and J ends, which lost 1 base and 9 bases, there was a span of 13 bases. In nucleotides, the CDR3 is TGTGCCAGCAGTGAATTCAACGGTCTTGGGCAGTACTTC. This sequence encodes CASSEFNGLGQYF.

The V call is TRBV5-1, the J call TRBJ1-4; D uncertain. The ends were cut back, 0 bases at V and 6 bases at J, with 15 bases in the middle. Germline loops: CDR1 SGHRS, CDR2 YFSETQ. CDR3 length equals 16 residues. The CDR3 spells CASSLAIAGNDEKLFF. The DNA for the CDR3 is TGCGCCAGCAGCTTGGCCATAGCGGGGAATGATGAAAAACTGTTTTTT.

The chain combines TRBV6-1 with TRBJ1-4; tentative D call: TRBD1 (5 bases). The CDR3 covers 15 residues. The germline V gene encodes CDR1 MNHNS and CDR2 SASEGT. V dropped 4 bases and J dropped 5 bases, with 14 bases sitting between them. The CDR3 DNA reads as TGTGCCAGCAGTGTTACAGGACCGGAAAATGAAAAACTGTTTTTT. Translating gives CASSVTGPENEKLFF.

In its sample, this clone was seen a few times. The CDR3 region is CASSLRGLAAYEQYF. DNA of the CDR3: TGTGCCAGCAGCCTCAGGGGGCTGGCGGCCTACGAGCAGTACTTC. The chain links TRBV7-2 to TRBJ2-7, with TRBD1 matching 8 bases. J lost 2 bases, V lost 5 bases, and 8 bases had no gene match. The germline V gene has CDR1 SGHTA and CDR2 FQGNSA. This CDR3 has 15 amino acids.

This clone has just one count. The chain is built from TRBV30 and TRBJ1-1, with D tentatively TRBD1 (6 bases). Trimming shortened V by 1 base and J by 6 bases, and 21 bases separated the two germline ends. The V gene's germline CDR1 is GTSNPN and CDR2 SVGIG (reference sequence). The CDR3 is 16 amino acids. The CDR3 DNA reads TGTGCCTGGAGTGCGGGCAGGGGAACTAGGGTGGCTGAAGCTTTCTTT. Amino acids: CAWSAGRGTRVAEAFF.

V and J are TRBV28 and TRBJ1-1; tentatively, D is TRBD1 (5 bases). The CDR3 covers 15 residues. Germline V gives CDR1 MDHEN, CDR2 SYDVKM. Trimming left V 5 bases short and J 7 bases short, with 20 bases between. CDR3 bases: TGTGCCAGCAGTCCACGGACGGCGGGACGGCATGAAGCTTTCTTT. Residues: CASSPRTAGRHEAFF.

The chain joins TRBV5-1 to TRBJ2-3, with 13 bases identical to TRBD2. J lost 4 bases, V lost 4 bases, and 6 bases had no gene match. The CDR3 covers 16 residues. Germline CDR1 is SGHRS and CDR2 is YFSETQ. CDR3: CASSRGLAGEADTQYF. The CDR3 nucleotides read TGCGCCAGCAGCCGAGGACTAGCGGGAGAGGCAGATACGCAGTATTTT. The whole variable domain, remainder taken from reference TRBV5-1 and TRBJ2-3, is KAGVTQTPRYLIKTRGQQVTLSCSPISGHRSVSWYQQTPGQGLQFLFEYFSETQRNKGNFPGRFSGRQFSNSRSEMNVSTLELGDSALYLCASSRGLAGEADTQYFGPGTRLTVL.

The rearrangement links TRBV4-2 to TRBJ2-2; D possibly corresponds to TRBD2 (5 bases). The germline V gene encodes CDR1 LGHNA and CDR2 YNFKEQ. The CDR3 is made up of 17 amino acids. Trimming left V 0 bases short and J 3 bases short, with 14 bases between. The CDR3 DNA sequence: TGTGCCAGCAGCCAAGATCCCCGGGGTTGGGACACCGGGGAGCTGTTTTTT. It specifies CASSQDPRGWDTGELFF.

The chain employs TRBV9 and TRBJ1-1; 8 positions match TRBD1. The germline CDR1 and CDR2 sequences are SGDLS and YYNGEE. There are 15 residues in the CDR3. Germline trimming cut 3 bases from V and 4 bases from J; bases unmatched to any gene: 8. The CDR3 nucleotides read TGTGCCAGCAGCGCTGGAAACAGGGGGATCACTGAAGCTTTCTTT. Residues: CASSAGNRGITEAFF. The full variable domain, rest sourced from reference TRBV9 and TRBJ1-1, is DSGVTQTPKHLITATGQRVTLRCSPRSGDLSVYWYQQSLDQGLQFLIQYYNGEERAKGNILERFSAQQFPDLHSELNLSSLELGDSALYFCASSAGNRGITEAFFGQGTRLTVV.

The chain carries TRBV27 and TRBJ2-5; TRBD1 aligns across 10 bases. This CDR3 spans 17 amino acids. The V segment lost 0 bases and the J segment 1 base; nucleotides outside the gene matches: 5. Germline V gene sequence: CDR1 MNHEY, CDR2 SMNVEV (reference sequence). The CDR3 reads CASSLSPGTGVQETQYF. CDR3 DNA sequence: TGTGCCAGCAGTTTATCCCCCGGGACAGGGGTCCAAGAGACCCAGTACTTC.

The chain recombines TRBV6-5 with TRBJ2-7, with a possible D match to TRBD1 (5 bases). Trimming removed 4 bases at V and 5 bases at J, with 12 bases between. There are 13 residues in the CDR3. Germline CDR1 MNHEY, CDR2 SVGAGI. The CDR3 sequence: CASSSHRSNEQYF. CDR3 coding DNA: TGTGCCAGCAGTTCCCACAGGTCCAACGAGCAGTACTTC.

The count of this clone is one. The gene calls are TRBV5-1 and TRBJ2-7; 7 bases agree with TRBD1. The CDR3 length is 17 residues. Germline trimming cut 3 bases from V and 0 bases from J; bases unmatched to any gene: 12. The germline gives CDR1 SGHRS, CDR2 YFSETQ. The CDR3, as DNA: TGCGCCAGCAGCTACCGTTGGGACAGCTCTAACTCCTACGAGCAGTACTTC. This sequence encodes CASSYRWDSSNSYEQYF.

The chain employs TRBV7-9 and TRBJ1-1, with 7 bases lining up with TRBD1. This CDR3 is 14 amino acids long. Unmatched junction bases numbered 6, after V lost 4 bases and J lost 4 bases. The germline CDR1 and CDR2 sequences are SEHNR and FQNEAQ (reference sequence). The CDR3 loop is CASSSGQAGTEAFF. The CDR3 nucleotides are TGTGCCAGCAGCTCTGGACAGGCGGGCACTGAAGCTTTCTTT.

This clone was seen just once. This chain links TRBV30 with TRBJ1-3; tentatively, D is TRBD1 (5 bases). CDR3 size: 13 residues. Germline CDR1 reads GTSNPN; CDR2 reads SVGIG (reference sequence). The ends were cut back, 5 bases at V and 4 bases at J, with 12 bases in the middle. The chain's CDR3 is CAWAGIFGNTIYF. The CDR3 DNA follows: TGTGCCTGGGCAGGGATTTTCGGAAACACCATATATTTT.

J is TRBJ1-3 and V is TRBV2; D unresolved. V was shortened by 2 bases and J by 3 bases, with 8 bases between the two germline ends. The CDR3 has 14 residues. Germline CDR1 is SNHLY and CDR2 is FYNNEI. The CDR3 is CASSEWGGGNTIYF. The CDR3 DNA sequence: TGTGCCAGCAGTGAATGGGGAGGTGGAAACACCATATATTTT.

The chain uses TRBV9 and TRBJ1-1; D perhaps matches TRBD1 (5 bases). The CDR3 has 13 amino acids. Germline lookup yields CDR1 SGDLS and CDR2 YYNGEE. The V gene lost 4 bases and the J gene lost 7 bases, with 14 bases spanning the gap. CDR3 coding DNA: TGTGCCAGCAGCCCCCAGCCAGGGCGTGAAGCTTTCTTT. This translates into CASSPQPGREAFF.

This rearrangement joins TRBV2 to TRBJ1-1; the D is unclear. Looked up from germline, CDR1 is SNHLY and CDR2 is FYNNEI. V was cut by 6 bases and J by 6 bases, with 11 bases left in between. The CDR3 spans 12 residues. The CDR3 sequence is CASSYEGAEAFF. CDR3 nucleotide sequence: TGTGCCAGCAGCTACGAGGGAGCTGAAGCTTTCTTT.

CDR3 in amino acids: CASSHRTPNTGELFF. DNA of the CDR3: TGCGCCAGCAGCCACCGGACTCCGAACACCGGGGAGCTGTTTTTT. The V call is TRBV4-3, the J call TRBJ2-2, with a weak D call TRBD2 (5 bases). The V and J ends lost 3 bases and 0 bases respectively, with 8 bases between them. The CDR3 loop spans 15 amino acids. The germline V gene has CDR1 LGHNA and CDR2 YSLEER.

The CDR3: CASSYSAGVSQETQYF. CDR3 DNA: TGTGCCAGCAGTTACTCGGCAGGGGTGTCGCAAGAGACCCAGTACTTC. The rearrangement links TRBV6-6 to TRBJ2-5, with D possibly TRBD1 on 6 matching bases. V lost 0 bases and J lost 2, with 13 bases in between. The germline CDR1 and CDR2 sequences are MNHNY and SVGAGI (reference sequence). The CDR3 covers 16 residues.